A selection of T cell receptor beta chains follows, all from one sample in a study of blood T cell repertoires in COVID-19. TCRdb keeps only in-frame clones here, not all; method: immunoSEQ multiplex PCR. In the table there are about 350,000 clones, 88% of which are singletons. The sequenced sample consisted of PBMCs or T cells enriched from blood (not recorded which). These receptors all come from a woman between 25 and 40 years old who had been exposed to COVID-19. The CDR3 runs from the conserved cysteine through the conserved F or W. The D gene is left open where the match is weak. Clone size is given for some rows only: seen once, a few or many times, or a class if the clone is expanded.

V gene,clone size,J gene,D gene,CDR3 protein,CDR3 DNA
TRBV7-9,-,TRBJ2-5,-,CASKDGSQETQYF,TGTGCCAGCAAAGACGGGTCTCAAGAGACCCAGTACTTC
TRBV6-5,-,TRBJ2-1,-,CASRGSGSFTDEQFF,TGTGCCAGCAGGGGGTCGGGGTCGTTTACGGATGAGCAGTTCTTC
TRBV7-9,-,TRBJ1-1,TRBD1,CASSSQTGETEAFF,TGTGCCAGCAGCTCCCAGACAGGGGAGACTGAAGCTTTCTTT
TRBV18,-,TRBJ2-7,TRBD1,CASSPPDRAIGIEQYF,TGTGCCAGCTCACCACCCGACAGGGCAATCGGGATCGAGCAGTACTTC
TRBV7-9,-,TRBJ2-5,-,CATDRQETQYF,TGTGCCACCGACAGACAAGAGACCCAGTACTTC
TRBV5-1,-,TRBJ2-3,TRBD2,CASSFLAGGPTDTQYF,TGCGCCAGCAGCTTCTTAGCGGGAGGGCCGACAGATACGCAGTATTTT
TRBV27,-,TRBJ1-6,-,CASSLGVSYNSPLHF,TGTGCCAGCAGTCTGGGCGTGTCCTATAATTCACCCCTCCACTTT
TRBV11-2,-,TRBJ1-3,TRBD1,CASSFAGTGVNTIYF,TGTGCCAGCAGCTTCGCCGGGACAGGGGTAAACACCATATATTTT
TRBV3-1/TRBV3-2,-,TRBJ1-2,-,CASSRTDVDYGYTF,TGTGCCAGCAGCCGGACTGACGTGGACTATGGCTACACCTTC
TRBV19,-,TRBJ2-7,-,CATRTGATGTYEQYF,TGTGCCACCCGAACCGGAGCGACGGGGACCTACGAGCAGTACTTC
TRBV6-5,-,TRBJ1-1,-,CASSYSRLGGEAFF,TGTGCCAGCAGTTACTCGAGGCTGGGAGGTGAAGCTTTCTTT
TRBV28,-,TRBJ1-5,TRBD1,CASSPGQDNQPQHF,TGTGCCAGCAGTCCGGGACAGGATAACCAGCCCCAGCATTTT
TRBV4-1,-,TRBJ1-4,-,CASSSQQGTDQEKLFF,TGCGCCAGCAGCTCACAACAGGGAACCGACCAAGAAAAACTGTTTTTT
TRBV30,-,TRBJ1-5,-,CAWTRGGDQPQHF,TGTGCCTGGACGCGGGGAGGGGATCAGCCCCAGCATTTT
TRBV4-1,-,TRBJ1-4,TRBD1,CASSLTGTGTATNEKLFF,TGCGCCAGCAGCCTTACCGGGACAGGGACTGCAACTAATGAAAAACTGTTTTTT
TRBV20-1,-,TRBJ2-7,TRBD1,CSASPRGIYEQYF,TGCAGTGCTAGTCCCAGGGGGATCTACGAGCAGTACTTC
TRBV5-1,few,TRBJ1-5,-,CASSLGSDNSNQPQHF,TGCGCCAGCAGCTTGGGCTCAGATAATAGCAATCAGCCCCAGCATTTT
TRBV6-5,few,TRBJ2-2,-,CASSYSMGALTGELFF,TGTGCCAGCAGTTACTCGATGGGGGCCTTGACCGGGGAGCTGTTTTTT
TRBV29-1,-,TRBJ2-7,TRBD2,CSVAAGTSGSLYYEQYF,TGCAGCGTTGCGGCGGGGACTAGCGGGAGTTTATACTACGAGCAGTACTTC
TRBV19,-,TRBJ1-2,-,CASNLPLGGYTF,TGTGCCAGTAACCTCCCACTTGGTGGCTACACCTTC
TRBV5-4,-,TRBJ2-7,TRBD2,CASSLESGGRYF,TGTGCCAGCAGCTTGGAGTCGGGAGGGCGGTACTTC
TRBV12-5,-,TRBJ2-7,-,CASGLAVARGYEQYF,TGTGCTAGTGGTTTGGCAGTAGCGCGAGGCTACGAGCAGTACTTC
TRBV4-1,-,TRBJ2-5,-,CASSHVVTGEDGETQYF,TGCGCCAGCAGCCACGTTGTTACGGGAGAGGATGGGGAGACCCAGTACTTC
TRBV4-2,-,TRBJ2-2,-,CASSQGGSTGELFF,TGTGCCAGCAGCCAAGGGGGCAGCACCGGGGAGCTGTTTTTT
TRBV19,-,TRBJ2-1,-,CASRSNSASSYNEQFF,TGTGCCAGTAGATCCAATAGCGCCAGCTCCTACAATGAGCAGTTCTTC
TRBV14,once,TRBJ2-1,TRBD1,CASSLKVGTGASYEQFF,TGTGCCAGCAGCCTCAAGGTCGGGACAGGGGCCTCGTATGAGCAGTTCTTC
TRBV18,-,TRBJ2-7,-,CASSPNAGTQRGYEQYF,TGTGCCAGCTCACCAAATGCGGGGACCCAACGGGGCTACGAGCAGTACTTC
TRBV5-1,-,TRBJ2-3,TRBD2,CASSPVGRPDTQYF,TGCGCCAGCAGCCCCGTCGGGAGGCCAGATACGCAGTATTTT
TRBV4-1,once,TRBJ1-1,TRBD1,CASSLDRVVEAFF,TGCGCCAGCAGCCTCGACAGGGTGGTTGAAGCTTTCTTT
TRBV13,-,TRBJ2-2,-,CASSSGHSNTGELFF,TGTGCCAGCTCCTCCGGACACTCGAACACCGGGGAGCTGTTTTTT
TRBV6-4,few,TRBJ2-1,-,CASSDGRHTVHEQFF,TGTGCCAGCAGTGACGGGAGGCACACCGTTCATGAGCAGTTCTTC
TRBV12-1,-,TRBJ2-7,-,CASSFWDSITYEQYF,TGTGCCAGCAGCTTTTGGGACAGTATTACCTACGAGCAGTACTTC
TRBV11-3,-,TRBJ1-1,-,CASSVGGPMNTEAFF,TGTGCCAGCAGCGTGGGGGGACCTATGAACACTGAAGCTTTCTTT
TRBV7-9,-,TRBJ2-7,TRBD1,CASSSRDRYYEQYF,TGTGCCAGCAGCTCCCGGGACAGATACTACGAGCAGTACTTC
TRBV19,-,TRBJ2-6,-,CASSRSGANVLTF,TGTGCCAGTAGTAGAAGCGGGGCCAACGTCCTGACTTTC
TRBV9,-,TRBJ1-1,-,CASSQGGTEAFF,TGTGCCAGCAGCCAGGGTGGAACTGAAGCTTTCTTT
TRBV20-1,few,TRBJ2-7,-,CSASGQGTYEQYF,TGCAGTGCTAGTGGTCAGGGGACCTACGAGCAGTACTTC
TRBV7-3,-,TRBJ2-3,TRBD2,CASSLASGSGDTQYF,TGTGCCAGCAGCTTGGCTAGCGGGAGTGGAGATACGCAGTATTTT
TRBV27,-,TRBJ2-3,TRBD2,CASSLLAGPTDTQYF,TGTGCCAGCAGTTTGCTAGCGGGACCCACAGATACGCAGTATTTT
TRBV5-1,-,TRBJ1-4,-,CASSAPGEPNEKLFF,TGCGCCAGCAGCGCCCCAGGGGAGCCTAATGAAAAACTGTTTTTT
TRBV7-3,once,TRBJ2-1,TRBD2,CASSLNRLAGNEQFF,TGTGCCAGCAGCTTAAATCGACTAGCGGGGAATGAGCAGTTCTTC